A selection of T cell receptor beta chains follows, all from one sample in a study of cytomegalovirus exposure and HLA in healthy donors. Repertoires were generated with immunoSEQ multiplex PCR, while TCRdb's copy carries only in-frame clones and drops some. The table records roughly 43,000 clones, 60% to 85% of them present only once. The specimen sequenced was PBMCs. The receptors here all came from a man younger than 40 in good health and CMV-seronegative. CDR3s include the opening cysteine and the closing phenylalanine or tryptophan. A D gene is named only where the DNA matches it firmly. Not every row has a clone size; where given, it reads once, few, many or a size class.

D gene	clone size	V gene	J gene	CDR3 protein	CDR3 DNA
.	few	TRBV4-2	TRBJ2-7	CASSPHVFSGYEQYF	TGTGCCAGCAGCCCGCACGTCTTTAGCGGCTACGAGCAGTACTTC
TRBD1	.	TRBV11-2	TRBJ2-7	CASRTGTGTYEQYF	TGTGCCAGCAGGACCGGGACAGGGACCTACGAGCAGTACTTC
.	.	TRBV29-1	TRBJ1-1	CSGLGGEGTEAFF	TGCAGCGGGCTTGGAGGGGAAGGGACTGAAGCTTTCTTT
.	.	TRBV30	TRBJ2-3	CASTGRGRADTQYF	TGTGCCAGCACAGGACGAGGCCGGGCAGATACGCAGTATTTT
TRBD1	.	TRBV6-6	TRBJ2-2	CASSPQGHGELFF	TGTGCCAGCAGCCCACAGGGGCACGGGGAGCTGTTTTTT
TRBD2	.	TRBV4-2	TRBJ2-1	CASSPGTSGPYNEQFF	TGTGCCAGCAGCCCGGGGACTAGCGGACCTTACAATGAGCAGTTCTTC
.	.	TRBV7-9	TRBJ1-1	CSSSPDLGQGNTEAFF	TGTTCCAGCAGCCCCGACCTTGGGCAGGGTAACACTGAAGCTTTCTTT
TRBD1	.	TRBV9	TRBJ2-3	CASSVEQGADTQYF	TGTGCCAGCAGCGTAGAACAGGGGGCCGATACGCAGTATTTT
.	once	TRBV5-1	TRBJ1-4	CASSPESQGYNEKLFF	TGCGCCAGCAGCCCCGAGTCACAGGGCTATAATGAAAAACTGTTTTTT
.	.	TRBV18	TRBJ2-2	CASSPGLARTAGELFF	TGTGCCAGCTCACCAGGGCTAGCCCGAACCGCCGGGGAGCTGTTTTTT
.	.	TRBV14	TRBJ2-5	CASSQLAGLSQETQYF	TGTGCCAGCAGCCAATTGGCAGGGCTATCCCAAGAGACCCAGTACTTC
.	few	TRBV19	TRBJ2-3	CASSIAAGSTDTQYF	TGTGCCAGTAGTATAGCTGCGGGTAGCACAGATACGCAGTATTTT
TRBD2	.	TRBV27	TRBJ2-2	CASSWGGLNSGELFF	TGTGCCAGCAGTTGGGGAGGGTTAAATTCCGGGGAGCTGTTTTTT
TRBD2	.	TRBV9	TRBJ2-5	CASSVAGGAQYF	TGTGCCAGCAGCGTAGCGGGGGGGGCCCAGTACTTC
.	few	TRBV5-1	TRBJ1-2	CASSLAAGANYGYTF	TGCGCCAGCAGCTTGGCGGCAGGGGCGAACTATGGCTACACCTTC
TRBD2	.	TRBV5-8	TRBJ2-1	CASGAGGSYNEQFF	TGTGCCAGCGGAGCGGGAGGGTCCTACAATGAGCAGTTCTTC
TRBD1	once	TRBV25-1	TRBJ2-7	CASQQGASDEQYF	TGTGCCAGTCAACAGGGGGCTTCCGACGAGCAGTACTTC
.	.	TRBV6-1	TRBJ2-7	CAILATLPYEQYF	TGTGCCATCCTCGCAACATTGCCCTACGAGCAGTACTTC
.	.	TRBV4-3	TRBJ1-3	CASSQALPGSGNTIYF	TGCGCCAGCAGCCAAGCTCTACCGGGGAGTGGAAACACCATATATTTT
.	.	TRBV7-2	TRBJ1-5	CASSKYTEDNQPQHF	TGTGCCAGCAGCAAATATACAGAAGACAATCAGCCCCAGCATTTT
TRBD1	.	TRBV11-1	TRBJ2-7	CASSRNDRAEQYF	TGTGCCAGCAGCCGCAACGACAGGGCGGAGCAGTACTTC
.	.	TRBV29-1	TRBJ2-5	CSVLRTAQETQYF	TGCAGCGTTTTAAGGACAGCCCAAGAGACCCAGTACTTC
TRBD2	.	TRBV9	TRBJ2-3	CASSVSGLAGSTDTQYF	TGTGCCAGCAGCGTTTCGGGACTAGCGGGAAGCACAGATACGCAGTATTTT
TRBD1	.	TRBV14	TRBJ2-7	CASSQEGQGADEQYF	TGTGCCAGCAGCCAAGAGGGACAGGGGGCCGACGAGCAGTACTTC
TRBD1	.	TRBV5-5	TRBJ2-2	CASRGRGRSNTGELFF	TGTGCCAGCAGGGGAAGGGGGCGAAGTAACACCGGGGAGCTGTTTTTT
.	.	TRBV4-2	TRBJ2-3	CASSQALASPDTQYF	TGTGCCAGCAGCCAAGCGTTAGCATCCCCAGATACGCAGTATTTT
TRBD1	once	TRBV15	TRBJ1-5	CATSKDRQQPQHF	TGTGCCACCAGCAAGGACAGGCAGCAGCCCCAGCATTTT
.	.	TRBV30	TRBJ1-4	CAWRDSGTASKKLFF	TGTGCCTGGAGGGACTCCGGGACTGCGAGTAAAAAACTGTTTTTT
TRBD1	.	TRBV7-9	TRBJ1-4	CSSSPGSTGGNEKLFF	TGTTCCAGCAGCCCCGGATCGACAGGGGGCAATGAAAAACTGTTTTTT
.	.	TRBV19	TRBJ2-5	CASRDTMYQETQYF	TGTGCCAGTAGAGACACGATGTACCAAGAGACCCAGTACTTC
TRBD2	.	TRBV7-3	TRBJ2-2	CASSLLAGGARFSELFF	TGTGCCAGCAGCCTGCTAGCGGGAGGGGCGCGTTTCTCGGAGCTGTTTTTT
TRBD2	.	TRBV7-8	TRBJ2-1	CASSLRTSGSGDEQFF	TGTGCCAGCAGCTTAAGGACTAGCGGGAGCGGAGATGAGCAGTTCTTC
.	.	TRBV4-3	TRBJ2-5	CASSHSGTERGAQYF	TGCGCCAGCAGCCATTCCGGGACAGAGCGCGGGGCCCAGTACTTC
.	.	TRBV25-1	TRBJ1-1	CANSKGTPEAFF	TGTGCCAACAGCAAGGGGACACCCGAAGCTTTCTTT
TRBD2	.	TRBV5-6	TRBJ2-3	CASSFVGLGSSTDTQYF	TGTGCCAGCAGCTTCGTAGGACTAGGGTCTAGCACAGATACGCAGTATTTT
TRBD1	few	TRBV9	TRBJ2-2	CASNGQGSITGELFF	TGTGCCAGCAACGGACAGGGCTCCATCACCGGGGAGCTGTTTTTT
.	.	TRBV6-6	TRBJ2-3	CASSRDRTDTQYF	TGTGCCAGCAGCCGAGACAGGACAGATACGCAGTATTTT
.	.	TRBV28	TRBJ1-5	CASSLCRHGNQPQHF	TGTGCCAGCAGTTTATGTAGACACGGCAATCAGCCCCAGCATTTT
.	.	TRBV4-1	TRBJ1-6	CASSKQVGVDSPLHF	TGCGCCAGCAGCAAACAAGTAGGGGTGGATTCACCCCTCCACTTT
.	.	TRBV19	TRBJ1-2	CASSIRTGHLAYGYTF	TGTGCCAGTAGTATCCGCACCGGACATTTAGCCTATGGCTACACCTTC
.	.	TRBV11-2	TRBJ2-1	CASSWGGAREQFF	TGTGCCAGCAGCTGGGGTGGGGCGAGGGAGCAGTTCTTC
TRBD2	.	TRBV7-3	TRBJ2-1	CASSLKAAGGHGSDEQFF	TGTGCCAGCAGCTTAAAAGCAGCGGGAGGGCACGGTAGCGATGAGCAGTTCTTC
.	.	TRBV18	TRBJ2-4	CASSVNRPLDAKNIQYF	TGTGCCAGCTCAGTCAACAGGCCCCTTGATGCCAAAAACATTCAGTACTTC
.	.	TRBV6-5	TRBJ2-7	CASSSGSYEQYF	TGTGCCAGCAGTTCCGGGAGTTACGAGCAGTACTTC
TRBD2	few	TRBV27	TRBJ2-7	CASSRSSGYEQYF	TGTGCCAGCAGTCGGAGTAGCGGGTACGAGCAGTACTTC
TRBD1	.	TRBV18	TRBJ2-5	CASSPGQGKSETQYF	TGTGCCAGCTCACCGGGACAGGGGAAGTCGGAGACCCAGTACTTC
.	.	TRBV7-2	TRBJ2-7	CASSPDTSYEQYF	TGTGCCAGCAGCCCGGACACCTCCTACGAGCAGTACTTC
.	.	TRBV6-6	TRBJ1-6	CASQGGSPLHF	TGTGCCAGCCAGGGAGGTTCACCCCTCCACTTT
TRBD2	.	TRBV10-3	TRBJ2-3	CAIGLAGEDTQYF	TGTGCCATCGGCCTAGCGGGAGAAGATACGCAGTATTTT